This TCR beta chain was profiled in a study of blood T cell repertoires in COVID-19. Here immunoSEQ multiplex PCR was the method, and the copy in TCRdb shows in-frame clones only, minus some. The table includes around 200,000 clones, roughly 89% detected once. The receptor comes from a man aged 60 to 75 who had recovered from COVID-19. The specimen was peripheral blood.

CDR3 DNA: TGTGCCACCAGTGATAAGACAGGGGTGGGGGATACGCAGTATTTT. Residues: CATSDKTGVGDTQYF. The chain has TRBV24-1 and TRBJ2-3; TRBD1 aligns across 8 bases. This CDR3 has 15 residues. The J segment lost 6 bases and the V segment lost 3 bases, leaving 7 bases of the junction unmatched. CDR1 KGHDR and CDR2 SFDVKD come from the germline V gene.